The 9 T cell receptor beta chains listed next were all sequenced from one sample in a study of control samples from healthy donors and cancer patients. Profiled with immunoSEQ multiplex PCR; TCRdb holds only in-frame clones, not every one. The sample lists under 450,000 clones, 80% to 95% occurring once. Material for sequencing was PBMCs. Receptor source: a man in his forties with head and neck cancer.

The rearrangement uses TRBV7-9 and TRBJ1-1; 8 bases are shared with TRBD1. Germline lookup yields CDR1 SEHNR and CDR2 FQNEAQ (reference sequence). J was trimmed by 1 base and V by 5 bases; bases with no gene match: 9. The CDR3 runs to 16 residues. CDR3 nucleotide sequence: TGTGCCAGCAGCGAAGCTGACAGGGGAGGGAACACTGAAGCTTTCTTT. The encoded protein is CASSEADRGGNTEAFF.

V and J are TRBV3-1 (or the pseudogene TRBV3-2) and TRBJ2-7; tentatively, D is TRBD1 or TRBD2 (6 bases each). CDR3 length: 15 amino acids. The germline V gene encodes CDR1 LGHDT and CDR2 YNNKEL (reference sequence). Between the trimmed V and J ends, which lost 1 base and 3 bases, there was a span of 13 bases. CDR3 bases: TGTGCCAGCAGCCAAGGACACGGGGGACACTACGAGCAGTACTTC. Its translation is CASSQGHGGHYEQYF.

The chain combines TRBV2 with TRBJ2-3; 11 bases match TRBD2. CDR1 and CDR2 from the germline V gene are SNHLY and FYNNEI. This CDR3 spans 19 amino acids. Germline trimming cut 8 bases from V and 2 bases from J; bases unmatched to any gene: 18. In DNA, the CDR3 is TGTGCCAGCTTCATGCGCAGCGGCCTAGCGGGGGGTCACACAGATACGCAGTATTTT. Its protein is CASFMRSGLAGGHTDTQYF.

The chain is built from TRBV5-6 and TRBJ2-1; D is unclear. The CDR3 loop spans 14 amino acids. V gave up 6 bases and J gave up 2 bases, with 12 bases separating them. The germline CDR1 and CDR2 sequences are SGHDT and YYEEEE. CDR3 nucleotide sequence: TGTGCCAGCATCGCGGACGGGCCCTACAATGAGCAGTTCTTC. It codes for CASIADGPYNEQFF.

V and J are TRBV19 and TRBJ1-5, with 8 positions matching TRBD1. Germline lookup yields CDR1 LNHDA and CDR2 SQIVND (reference sequence). This CDR3 comprises 15 residues. J was trimmed by 6 bases and V by 1 base; bases with no gene match: 5. Here the CDR3 reads CASSIAPGQVQPQHF. In DNA form, the CDR3 reads TGTGCCAGTAGTATAGCCCCGGGACAGGTTCAGCCCCAGCATTTT.

This clone was detected a few times. The chain joins TRBV4-3 to TRBJ2-1, with 8 nucleotides matching TRBD1. V was pared by 2 bases and J by 7 bases, with 7 bases of the junction left unmatched. Germline values: CDR1 LGHNA, CDR2 YSLEER. The CDR3 length is 15 residues. CDR3 nucleotide sequence: TGCGCCAGCAGCCAACAGACAGGGGAGCTAAATGAGCAGTTCTTC. Encoded protein: CASSQQTGELNEQFF.

This rearrangement joins TRBV2 to TRBJ1-2, with a possible D match to TRBD1 (5 bases). The germline gives CDR1 SNHLY, CDR2 FYNNEI. CDR3 length equals 15 residues. V lost 2 bases, J lost 3 bases, and 13 bases lay in between. The CDR3 DNA reads as TGTGCCAGCAGTGAACGGGTCCAGGGCTACTATGGCTACACCTTC. This encodes CASSERVQGYYGYTF.

The rearrangement uses TRBV9 and TRBJ1-3, with 7 bases fitting TRBD1. The CDR3 totals 15 residues. Unmatched junction bases numbered 6, after V lost 3 bases and J lost 3 bases. In germline, CDR1 is SGDLS, CDR2 YYNGEE. The chain's CDR3 is CASSGTGVFGNTIYF. The CDR3 DNA follows: TGTGCCAGCAGCGGCACAGGGGTTTTTGGAAACACCATATATTTT. Together with reference TRBV9 and TRBJ1-3, the CDR3 gives the full variable domain: DSGVTQTPKHLITATGQRVTLRCSPRSGDLSVYWYQQSLDQGLQFLIQYYNGEERAKGNILERFSAQQFPDLHSELNLSSLELGDSALYFCASSGTGVFGNTIYFGEGSWLTVV.

The chain employs TRBV5-4 and TRBJ1-1, with 7 bases aligning to TRBD1. Germline V gene sequence: CDR1 SGHNT, CDR2 YYREEE (reference sequence). The ends lost 4 bases at V and 0 bases at J; junction bases unmatched: 6. The CDR3 consists of 15 residues. DNA for the CDR3: TGTGCCAGCAGCGGGGGGACAGCGCTGAACACTGAAGCTTTCTTT. This encodes CASSGGTALNTEAFF.